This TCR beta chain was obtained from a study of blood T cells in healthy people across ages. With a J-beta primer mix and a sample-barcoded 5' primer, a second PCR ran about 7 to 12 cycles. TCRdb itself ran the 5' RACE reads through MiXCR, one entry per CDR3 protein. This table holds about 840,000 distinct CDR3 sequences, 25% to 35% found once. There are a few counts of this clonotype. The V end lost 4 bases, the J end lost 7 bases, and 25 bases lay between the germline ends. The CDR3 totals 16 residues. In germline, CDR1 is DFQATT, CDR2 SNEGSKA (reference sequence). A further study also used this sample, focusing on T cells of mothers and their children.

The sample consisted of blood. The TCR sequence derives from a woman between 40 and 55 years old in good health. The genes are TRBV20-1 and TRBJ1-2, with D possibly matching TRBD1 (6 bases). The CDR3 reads CSAIRDRGNIWSGYTF. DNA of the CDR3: TGCAGTGCTATCCGGGATAGGGGGAATATATGGAGTGGCTACACCTTC.